This T cell receptor beta chain was sequenced for a study of OX40 agonist ivuxolimab in advanced cancers. Only in-frame clones appear in the TCRdb table, and some are missing; sequencing was by immunoSEQ multiplex PCR. The sample records approximately 74,000 clones, about 93% being singletons. CDR3 length: 16 amino acids. The germline CDR1 and CDR2 sequences are SEHNR and FQNEAQ (reference sequence). Trimming took 5 bases from V and 4 from J, leaving 18 bases between them. Study-wide results and limits: Some patients who did not respond also had low normalized T-cell clonal expansion.

As concerns this clone: Antigen: not known.

Sampling times: baseline, cycle 4 day 1, cycle 7 day 1. Here the sequenced sample was CD4+ or CD8+ T cells sorted from blood, taken in a trial of the OX40 agonist ivuxolimab. The chain carries TRBV7-9 and TRBJ2-1; D gene uncertain. The receptor comes from an adult with an advanced solid tumor such as melanoma, head and neck, liver or kidney cancer. DNA for the CDR3: TGTGCCAGCAGCCGATATTGGGGTGGGGTTTACAATGAGCAGTTCTTC. It yields the protein CASSRYWGGVYNEQFF.